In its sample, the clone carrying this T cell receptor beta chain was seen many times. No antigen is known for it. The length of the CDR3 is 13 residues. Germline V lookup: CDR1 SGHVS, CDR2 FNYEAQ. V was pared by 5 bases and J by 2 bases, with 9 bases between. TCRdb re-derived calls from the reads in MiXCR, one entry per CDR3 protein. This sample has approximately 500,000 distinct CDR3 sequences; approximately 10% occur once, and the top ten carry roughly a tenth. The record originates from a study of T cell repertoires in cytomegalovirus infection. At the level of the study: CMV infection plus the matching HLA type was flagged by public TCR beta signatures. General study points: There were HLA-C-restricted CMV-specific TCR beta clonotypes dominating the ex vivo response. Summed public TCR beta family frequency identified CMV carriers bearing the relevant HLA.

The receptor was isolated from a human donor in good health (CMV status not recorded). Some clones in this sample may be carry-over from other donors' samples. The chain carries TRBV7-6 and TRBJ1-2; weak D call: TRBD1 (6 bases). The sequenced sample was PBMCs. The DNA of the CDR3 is TGTGCCAGCAGCGAACAGGGAAACTATGGCTACACCTTC. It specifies CASSEQGNYGYTF.